Described below is a single T cell receptor (beta chain) sequence and its context. This entry is derived from a study of Ad26.COV2.S vaccination and SARS-CoV-2 variants. At the level of the study: Into the muscle, Ad26.COV2.S was dosed once or twice, 56 days apart.

Treatment denoted: some 19 received Ad26.COV2.S at low or high dose, single or two shots; roughly five received placebo; per-sample allocation not given. The investigators took samples on day 63 after the first vaccine or placebo injection. As its vector, the vaccine had Ad26, which expressed Wuhan-strain SARS-CoV-2 spike. V lost 0 bases to trimming and J lost 2 bases, with 11 bases between them. Germline values: CDR1 SGHRS, CDR2 YFSETQ. The CDR3 has 15 amino acids. Clones were sequenced by immunoSEQ multiplex PCR, and TCRdb holds only the in-frame ones, with some missing. This sample has about 410,000 clones, with 70% to 90% found just once.

This sequence originates from a person aged 18-60 years who received the Ad26.COV2.S COVID-19 vaccine or a placebo. This chain links TRBV5-1 with TRBJ1-2; no firm D call. This specimen was peripheral blood, taken in a trial of Ad26.COV2.S vaccine versus placebo. As DNA, the CDR3 is TGCGCCAGCAGCTTGGGGTCAGGCAGCAACTATGGCTACACCTTC. It translates to CASSLGSGSNYGYTF.